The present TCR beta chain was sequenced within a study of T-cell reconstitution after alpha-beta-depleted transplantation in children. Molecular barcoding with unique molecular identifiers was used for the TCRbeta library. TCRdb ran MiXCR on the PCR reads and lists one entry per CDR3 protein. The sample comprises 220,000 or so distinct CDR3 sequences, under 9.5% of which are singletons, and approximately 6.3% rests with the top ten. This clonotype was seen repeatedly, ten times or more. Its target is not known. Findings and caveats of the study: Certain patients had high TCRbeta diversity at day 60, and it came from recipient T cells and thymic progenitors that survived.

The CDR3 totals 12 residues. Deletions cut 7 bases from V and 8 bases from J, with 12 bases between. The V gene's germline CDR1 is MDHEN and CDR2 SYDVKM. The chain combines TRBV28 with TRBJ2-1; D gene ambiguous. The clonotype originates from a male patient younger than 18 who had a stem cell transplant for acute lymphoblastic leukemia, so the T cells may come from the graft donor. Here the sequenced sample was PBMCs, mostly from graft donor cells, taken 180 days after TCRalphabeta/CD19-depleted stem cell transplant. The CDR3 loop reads CASTPARDEQFF. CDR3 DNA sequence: TGTGCCAGCACTCCGGCGCGCGATGAGCAGTTCTTC.